This T cell receptor beta chain appears in the sequencing data of a study of blood T cells in healthy people across ages. Through a sample-barcoded 5' primer and a J-beta primer mix, a second PCR was run for 7 to 11 cycles. Each cDNA molecule received a tag from a template-switch adaptor that had 12 random nucleotides. Each CDR3 protein gets one entry after TCRdb re-called the 5' RACE reads with MiXCR. The sample lists over a million distinct CDR3 sequences, less than 25% occurring once. The length of the CDR3 is 12 residues. Germline loops: CDR1 SQVTM, CDR2 ANQGSEA. V lost 7 bases and J lost 12, with 19 bases in between. This clonotype was recorded at least ten times. The sample was also linked to a second study, of T cells of mothers and their children.

The clonotype originates from a girl aged 2 to 9 in good health. Sequencing was done on a sample of blood. V and J are TRBV29-1 and TRBJ2-1; the D gene could be TRBD1 or TRBD2 (5 bases each). CDR3 DNA sequence: TGCAGCGCCCCCACCTCGGGGCGCGCGCAGTTCTTC. It specifies CSAPTSGRAQFF.